These T cell receptor beta chains were read from a single sample in a study of CD8+ T cells in alopecia areata. The method was immunoSEQ multiplex PCR; TCRdb's version includes in-frame clones alone and lacks a portion of them. Among 110,000 or so clones listed, around 55% were seen once. The sequenced material came from CD8+ T cells sorted from blood. All receptors come from a human donor in good health. Both conserved end residues are part of each CDR3. D genes are given only for firm matches. Clone sizes are given selectively: once, few, many, or a class where the clone is expanded.

v_call: TRBV9
j_call: TRBJ1-2
clone_size: .
d_call: TRBD1
cdr3_nt: TGTGCCAGCAGCACGGGACAGGGTCGTTCCTACACCTTC
cdr3_aa: CASSTGQGRSYTF

v_call: TRBV7-8
j_call: TRBJ1-1
clone_size: .
d_call: .
cdr3_nt: TGTGCCAGCAGCTTAGGGGGGCCGGGCACTGAAGCTTTCTTT
cdr3_aa: CASSLGGPGTEAFF

v_call: TRBV5-1
j_call: TRBJ2-1
clone_size: .
d_call: TRBD2
cdr3_nt: TGCGCCAGCAGCTTGGATGTCGGGGGGGCCTACAATGAGCAGTTCTTC
cdr3_aa: CASSLDVGGAYNEQFF

v_call: TRBV4-3
j_call: TRBJ2-5
clone_size: .
d_call: TRBD2
cdr3_nt: TGCGCCAGCAGCCAAGATTCGGGACTAGGGGAGGAGACCCAGTACTTC
cdr3_aa: CASSQDSGLGEETQYF

v_call: TRBV4-2
j_call: TRBJ2-5
clone_size: many
d_call: .
cdr3_nt: TGTGCCAGCAGCCAAGAAGGTGGAGGGGGGGGGCCGGAGACCCAGTACTTC
cdr3_aa: CASSQEGGGGGPETQYF

v_call: TRBV29-1
j_call: TRBJ2-7
clone_size: .
d_call: .
cdr3_nt: TGCAGCGTTGAAGATGAGGATAACTACGAGCAGTACTTC
cdr3_aa: CSVEDEDNYEQYF

v_call: TRBV15
j_call: TRBJ2-7
clone_size: .
d_call: TRBD2
cdr3_nt: TGTGCCACCAGCAGAGACGCACTCAGCGGGGTATCCTACGAGCAGTACTTC
cdr3_aa: CATSRDALSGVSYEQYF

v_call: TRBV6-1
j_call: TRBJ2-2
clone_size: .
d_call: .
cdr3_nt: TGTGCCAGCAGGGACACCGGGGAGCTGTTTTTT
cdr3_aa: CASRDTGELFF

v_call: TRBV19
j_call: TRBJ2-7
clone_size: .
d_call: TRBD1
cdr3_nt: TGTGCCAGTTCAGGGGGATCCTACGAGCAGTACTTC
cdr3_aa: CASSGGSYEQYF

v_call: TRBV5-6
j_call: TRBJ2-5
clone_size: .
d_call: .
cdr3_nt: TGTGCCAGCAGCGGCGATGGGCGAGAGACCCAGTACTTC
cdr3_aa: CASSGDGRETQYF

v_call: TRBV9
j_call: TRBJ2-3
clone_size: .
d_call: .
cdr3_nt: TGTGCCAGCAGCGTAGTGACCACAGATACGCAGTATTTT
cdr3_aa: CASSVVTTDTQYF

v_call: TRBV30
j_call: TRBJ1-1
clone_size: few
d_call: .
cdr3_nt: TGTGCCTGGAGTGTACCCTTCCCTGCCACAAGGCAGGCTGAAGCTTTCTTT
cdr3_aa: CAWSVPFPATRQAEAFF

v_call: TRBV29-1
j_call: TRBJ2-2
clone_size: .
d_call: .
cdr3_nt: TGCAGCGTTGAACGGGGGAAGGGCACCGGGGAGCTGTTTTTT
cdr3_aa: CSVERGKGTGELFF

v_call: TRBV30
j_call: TRBJ1-5
clone_size: .
d_call: .
cdr3_nt: TGTGCCTGGAGTGGTTTGGTTGGCAATCAGCCCCAGCATTTT
cdr3_aa: CAWSGLVGNQPQHF

v_call: TRBV7-8
j_call: TRBJ2-7
clone_size: .
d_call: TRBD1
cdr3_nt: TGTGCCAGCAGCTCGGGGACAGGGGGCACCTACGAGCAGTACTTC
cdr3_aa: CASSSGTGGTYEQYF

v_call: TRBV7-9
j_call: TRBJ1-6
clone_size: .
d_call: .
cdr3_nt: TGTGCCAGCAGCACGCCGCAGGGTCCCCTCCACTTT
cdr3_aa: CASSTPQGPLHF

v_call: TRBV29-1
j_call: TRBJ2-5
clone_size: few
d_call: .
cdr3_nt: TGCAGCGTCCCGATTTCAGAGACCCAGTACTTC
cdr3_aa: CSVPISETQYF

v_call: TRBV7-9
j_call: TRBJ1-6
clone_size: .
d_call: .
cdr3_nt: TGTGCCAGCAGTCCGGGACGGTCTAATTCACCCCTCCACTTT
cdr3_aa: CASSPGRSNSPLHF

v_call: TRBV5-6
j_call: TRBJ2-7
clone_size: .
d_call: TRBD1
cdr3_nt: TGTGCCAGCAGCTACAGGACAGGGAGATACTACGAGCAGTACTTC
cdr3_aa: CASSYRTGRYYEQYF

v_call: TRBV2
j_call: TRBJ2-7
clone_size: .
d_call: .
cdr3_nt: TGTGCCAGCGGATCTGTCGAGGATAACGAGCAGTACTTC
cdr3_aa: CASGSVEDNEQYF

v_call: TRBV5-4
j_call: TRBJ1-2
clone_size: .
d_call: .
cdr3_nt: TGTGCCAGCAGTTGGTGGGGGGCGTACGGCTACACCTTC
cdr3_aa: CASSWWGAYGYTF

v_call: TRBV27
j_call: TRBJ2-3
clone_size: .
d_call: TRBD2
cdr3_nt: TGTGCCAGCAGTCTAGCGGGAAGGAGCACAGATACGCAGTATTTT
cdr3_aa: CASSLAGRSTDTQYF

v_call: TRBV4-1
j_call: TRBJ2-5
clone_size: .
d_call: .
cdr3_nt: TGCGCCAGCAGCCAACCCCCGGAAGAGACCCAGTACTTC
cdr3_aa: CASSQPPEETQYF

v_call: TRBV19
j_call: TRBJ1-6
clone_size: .
d_call: .
cdr3_nt: TGTGCCAGTAGTACTGGGTTAAATTCACCCCTCCACTTT
cdr3_aa: CASSTGLNSPLHF

v_call: TRBV7-9
j_call: TRBJ2-7
clone_size: once
d_call: TRBD1
cdr3_nt: TGTGCCAGCAGCGGGACAGGGAGTCGTCACGAGCAGTACTTC
cdr3_aa: CASSGTGSRHEQYF

v_call: TRBV10-3
j_call: TRBJ2-1
clone_size: .
d_call: .
cdr3_nt: TGTGCCATCAGTGACCCCAGTTCCAGCTCCTACAATGAGCAGTTCTTC
cdr3_aa: CAISDPSSSSYNEQFF

v_call: TRBV5-4
j_call: TRBJ2-5
clone_size: few
d_call: .
cdr3_nt: TGTGCCAGCAGCTACAGCTGGGTTCCCGAGACCCAGTACTTC
cdr3_aa: CASSYSWVPETQYF

v_call: TRBV11-3
j_call: TRBJ1-1
clone_size: .
d_call: .
cdr3_nt: TGTGCCAGCAGCTTAGGCGGGGTTAACACTGAAGCTTTCTTT
cdr3_aa: CASSLGGVNTEAFF

v_call: TRBV2
j_call: TRBJ2-7
clone_size: .
d_call: TRBD1
cdr3_nt: TGTGCCAGCACGAGGACAGGGGGGATTTCTTACGAGCAGTACTTC
cdr3_aa: CASTRTGGISYEQYF

v_call: TRBV6-6
j_call: TRBJ1-2
clone_size: .
d_call: TRBD1
cdr3_nt: TGTGCCAGCAGCCTCGCCGGGACAGCCAACTATGGCTACACCTTC
cdr3_aa: CASSLAGTANYGYTF

v_call: TRBV2
j_call: TRBJ1-4
clone_size: .
d_call: .
cdr3_nt: TGTGCCAGCAGCGTCACAGGGCTCCAACTGTTTTTT
cdr3_aa: CASSVTGLQLFF

v_call: TRBV7-9
j_call: TRBJ2-5
clone_size: .
d_call: .
cdr3_nt: TGTGCCAGCAGCTTAGGAGCGGCGGCAGGGGGGGAAGAGACCCAGTACTTC
cdr3_aa: CASSLGAAAGGEETQYF

v_call: TRBV5-6
j_call: TRBJ2-3
clone_size: few
d_call: TRBD2
cdr3_nt: TGTGCCAGCAGCTTCCGGGAGGTTGGGACGGATACGCAGTATTTT
cdr3_aa: CASSFREVGTDTQYF

v_call: TRBV13
j_call: TRBJ2-7
clone_size: .
d_call: .
cdr3_nt: TGTGCCAGCAGCGTAAGCCTTAGGGGCTACGAGCAGTACTTC
cdr3_aa: CASSVSLRGYEQYF

v_call: TRBV18
j_call: TRBJ2-2
clone_size: .
d_call: .
cdr3_nt: TGTGCCAGCTCACCAGGGGCTCCGAACACCGGGGAGCTGTTTTTT
cdr3_aa: CASSPGAPNTGELFF

v_call: TRBV4-1
j_call: TRBJ2-5
clone_size: .
d_call: .
cdr3_nt: TGCGCCAGCAGCCAAGAGGTCGGCGGGGAGACCCAGTACTTC
cdr3_aa: CASSQEVGGETQYF

v_call: TRBV6-5
j_call: TRBJ2-3
clone_size: .
d_call: .
cdr3_nt: TGTGCCAGCAGTAGGGACGAGCGAGATACGCAGTATTTT
cdr3_aa: CASSRDERDTQYF

v_call: TRBV5-5
j_call: TRBJ1-1
clone_size: .
d_call: .
cdr3_nt: TGTGCCAGCAGCTTACATCGGAGAGTCCTTCGTGGCACTGAAGCTTTCTTT
cdr3_aa: CASSLHRRVLRGTEAFF

v_call: TRBV28
j_call: TRBJ2-7
clone_size: .
d_call: TRBD1
cdr3_nt: TGTGCCAGCAGTTTGTGGGGGACAGGGAGGAACGAGCAGTACTTC
cdr3_aa: CASSLWGTGRNEQYF

v_call: TRBV4-1
j_call: TRBJ2-7
clone_size: .
d_call: .
cdr3_nt: TGCGCCAGCAGCCAAGCCCCGGTAGAGGGCTACGAGCAGTACTTC
cdr3_aa: CASSQAPVEGYEQYF